Listed here are 5 T cell receptor beta chains from one sample, sequenced in a study of control samples from healthy donors and cancer patients. Profiled with immunoSEQ multiplex PCR; TCRdb holds only in-frame clones, not every one. The repertoire consists of 60,000 or so clones, with approximately 94% occurring once and the leading ten covering 0.9% to 1.2%. The sample taken for sequencing was blood. Source of these receptors: a woman aged 18 to 35 in good health.

The genes are TRBV9 and TRBJ2-2; 12 bases are shared with TRBD1. J was trimmed by 4 bases and V by 3 bases; bases with no gene match: 4. The CDR3 is made up of 16 amino acids. Germline V gene sequence: CDR1 SGDLS, CDR2 YYNGEE. Here the CDR3 DNA reads TGTGCCAGCAGCGCGGGACAGGGGGCGAGCACCGGGGAGCTGTTTTTT. Its translation is CASSAGQGASTGELFF.

The chain joins TRBV5-4 to TRBJ1-1; 10 positions agree with TRBD1. CDR3 length: 15 residues. Germline V gives CDR1 SGHNT, CDR2 YYREEE (reference sequence). V trimming: 3 bases; J trimming: 6 bases; junction bases outside the gene matches: 8. The chain's CDR3 is CASSSTGTGVAEAFF. The DNA for the CDR3 is TGTGCCAGCAGCTCAACCGGGACAGGGGTAGCTGAAGCTTTCTTT.

On this clone: A read error may account for a junction end that differs from germline. The CDR3 nucleotides read TGTGCCCGCAGCCACGGCGGGGGGGCCCGGAACACCGGGGAGCTGTTTTTT. It specifies CARSHGGGARNTGELFF. The chain joins TRBV5-4 to TRBJ2-2, with 9 bases lining up with TRBD2. The CDR3 runs to 17 residues. CDR1 is SGHNT and CDR2 is YYREEE in the germline V gene (reference sequence).

The V gene is TRBV29-1, the J gene TRBJ2-2, with TRBD2 matching over 7 bases. V trimming: 5 bases; J trimming: 2 bases; junction bases outside the gene matches: 5. Germline loops: CDR1 SQVTM, CDR2 ANQGSEA. CDR3 size: 14 residues. The CDR3 loop reads CSVIPSGNTGELFF. The CDR3 nucleotides read TGCAGCGTTATTCCTAGCGGCAACACCGGGGAGCTGTTTTTT.

This chain connects TRBV5-1 to TRBJ2-3; D is undetermined. In germline, CDR1 is SGHRS, CDR2 YFSETQ. This CDR3 contains 17 residues. Trimming shortened V by 4 bases and J by 2 bases, and 20 bases separated the two germline ends. The DNA for the CDR3 is TGCGCCAGCAGCAAGGGAAGTGGCGCACGCTCCACAGATACGCAGTATTTT. It yields the protein CASSKGSGARSTDTQYF. The full variable domain, rest sourced from reference TRBV5-1 and TRBJ2-3, is KAGVTQTPRYLIKTRGQQVTLSCSPISGHRSVSWYQQTPGQGLQFLFEYFSETQRNKGNFPGRFSGRQFSNSRSEMNVSTLELGDSALYLCASSKGSGARSTDTQYFGPGTRLTVL.